This T cell receptor beta chain was captured by sequencing in a study of PD-L1 blockade in urothelial cancer. About the study: Atezolizumab (1,200 mg intravenously every 3 weeks) began in the mid-2010s for patients.

Generated by immunoSEQ multiplex PCR, the TCRdb table keeps only in-frame clones and is missing some. There are 100,000 to 150,000 clones in the sample; roughly 83% occur only once, and 3.2% lies in the top ten. The time point is: pretreatment peripheral blood. Germline CDR1 and CDR2: MNHEY and SVGAGI. After removal of 7 bases from V and 6 bases from J, the junction contained 4 bases not matched to a gene. The CDR3 has 12 residues. Source: PBMCs, taken around atezolizumab (anti-PD-L1) treatment. V is TRBV6-5 and J is TRBJ2-7; TRBD1 matches at 9 bases. This receptor was identified in a man aged 50-60 years with urothelial cancer. The CDR3 sequence is CASTPTGGEQYF. CDR3 in DNA: TGTGCCAGCACCCCGACAGGGGGCGAGCAGTACTTC.